This TCR beta chain was retrieved from a study of blood T cell repertoires in COVID-19. The wider study: The cDNA or gDNA used as material had been derived from T cells, B-cell-depleted T cells, or PBMCs.

This clone was found once. CDR3 length: 14 amino acids. Trimming at V came to 4 bases and at J to 5 bases, leaving 4 bases not matched to a gene. CDR1 is MNHEY, CDR2 SVGAGI, per germline. TCRdb's table, derived via immunoSEQ multiplex PCR, lists solely in-frame clones and lacks some. Of fewer than 200,000 clones listed, approximately 80% are singletons. Clinical histories supplied by participants themselves formed the basis of cohort assignment. Cohort 3 recovery required two negative PCRs, clearance, or symptom resolution. This clonotype originated in a man aged 50-59 years who had recovered from COVID-19. The V gene is TRBV6-5, the J gene TRBJ1-1, with 10 bases lining up with TRBD1. The sample comprised PBMCs or T cells enriched from blood (not recorded which). CDR3 DNA: TGTGCCAGCAGTTTTGGACAGGGGGTTACTGAAGCTTTCTTT. Translated, it gives CASSFGQGVTEAFF.